This T cell receptor (beta chain) came from a study of vaccination effects on CD4 cells after COVID-19. About this clone itself: Antigen unknown.

Study-wide results and limits: The vaccine-induced clones of healthy vaccinees included only 1 of 255 that cross-reacted with common cold coronaviruses.

Generated by immunoSEQ multiplex PCR, the TCRdb table keeps only in-frame clones and is missing some. The sample has about 27,000 clones, 72% seen once; the top ten hold about 10%. The ViraFEST assay expanded antigen-specific CD4+ T cells with viral peptide pools before sequencing. Culture proceeded for approximately 10 days, and CD4+ T cells were then isolated. Recipients of the vaccine had no prior SARS-CoV-2 infection and negative nucleocapsid antibodies. The CDR3 has 12 residues. V gave up 2 bases and J gave up 5 bases, with 6 bases separating them. CDR1 is SNHLY and CDR2 is FYNNEI in the germline V gene.

The clonotype comes from a human donor who received a COVID-19 vaccine. Specimen: CD4+ T cells from PBMCs cultured with SARS-CoV-2 spike peptides, collected before COVID-19 vaccination. This rearrangement joins TRBV2 to TRBJ1-2; D ambiguous. The CDR3 bases are TGTGCCAGCAGTGAAAGGGATTATGGCTACACCTTC. It encodes CASSERDYGYTF.